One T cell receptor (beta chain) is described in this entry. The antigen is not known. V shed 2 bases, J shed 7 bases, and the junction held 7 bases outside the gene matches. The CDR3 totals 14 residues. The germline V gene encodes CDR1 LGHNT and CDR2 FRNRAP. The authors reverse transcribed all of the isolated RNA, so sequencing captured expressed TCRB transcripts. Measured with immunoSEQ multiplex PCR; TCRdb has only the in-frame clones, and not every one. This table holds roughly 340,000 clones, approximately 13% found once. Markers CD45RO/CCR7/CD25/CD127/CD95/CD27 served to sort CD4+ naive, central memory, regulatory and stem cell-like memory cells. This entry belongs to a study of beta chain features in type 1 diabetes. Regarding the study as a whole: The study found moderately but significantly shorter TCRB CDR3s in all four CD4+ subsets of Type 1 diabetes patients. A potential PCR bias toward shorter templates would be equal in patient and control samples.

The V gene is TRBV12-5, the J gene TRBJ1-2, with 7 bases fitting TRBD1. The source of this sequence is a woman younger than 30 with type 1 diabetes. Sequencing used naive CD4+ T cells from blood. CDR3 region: CASGLTGARGGYTF. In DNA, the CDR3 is TGTGCTAGTGGTTTGACAGGGGCCAGAGGTGGCTACACCTTC.